This T cell receptor (beta chain) was recovered during a study of T cells in Graves' hyperthyroidism and ophthalmopathy. TCR beta CDR3 regions were amplified from RNA transcripts. HTBI primers were employed in a first-round RT-PCR of the TCR CDR3. One entry per CDR3 protein, called by TCRdb with MiXCR from the multiplex PCR reads. Altogether around 700,000 distinct CDR3 sequences are present, around 19% being singletons, with the ten largest covering roughly 17%. The table lists this clonotype with a few counts. Patients were excluded because of uncontrolled infection, other autoimmune disease, pregnancy or lactation. Diagnoses were established using clinical symptoms, serum thyroxine and TRAb, thyroid ultrasound and orbital computed tomography. This sequence was found in a woman between 45 and 65 years old with Graves' hyperthyroidism that later progressed to Graves' ophthalmopathy. The sequenced sample consisted of blood.

CDR3 residues: CSANGVAKNIQYF. As DNA, the CDR3 is TGCAGTGCTAACGGGGTAGCCAAAAACATTCAGTACTTC. The chain uses TRBV20-1 and TRBJ2-4; a weak D match, TRBD2 (5 bases). Germline values: CDR1 DFQATT, CDR2 SNEGSKA (reference sequence). This CDR3 has 13 amino acids. V was clipped by 4 bases and J by 0 bases, with 7 bases between them.